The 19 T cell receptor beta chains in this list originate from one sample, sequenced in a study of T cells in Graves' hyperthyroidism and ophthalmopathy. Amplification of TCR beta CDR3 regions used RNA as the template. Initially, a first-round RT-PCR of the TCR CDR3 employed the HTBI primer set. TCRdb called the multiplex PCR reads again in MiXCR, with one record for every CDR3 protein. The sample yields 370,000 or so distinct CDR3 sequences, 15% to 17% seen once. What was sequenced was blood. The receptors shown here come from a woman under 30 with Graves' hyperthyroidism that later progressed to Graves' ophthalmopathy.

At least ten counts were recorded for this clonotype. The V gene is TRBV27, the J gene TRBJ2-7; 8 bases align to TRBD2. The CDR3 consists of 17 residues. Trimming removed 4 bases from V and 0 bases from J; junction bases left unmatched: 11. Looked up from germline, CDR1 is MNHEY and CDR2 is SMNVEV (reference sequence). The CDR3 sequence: CASSSSYREGRSYEQYF. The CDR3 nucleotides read TGTGCCAGCAGTTCTTCCTACCGGGAGGGCCGCTCCTACGAGCAGTACTTC.

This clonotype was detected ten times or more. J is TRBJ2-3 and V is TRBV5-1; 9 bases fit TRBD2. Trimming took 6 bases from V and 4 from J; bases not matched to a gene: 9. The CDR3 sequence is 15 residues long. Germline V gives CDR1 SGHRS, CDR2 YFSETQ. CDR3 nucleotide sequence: TGCGCCAGCACCCCTGGGCGGGAGGGGGCAGATACGCAGTATTTT. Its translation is CASTPGREGADTQYF.

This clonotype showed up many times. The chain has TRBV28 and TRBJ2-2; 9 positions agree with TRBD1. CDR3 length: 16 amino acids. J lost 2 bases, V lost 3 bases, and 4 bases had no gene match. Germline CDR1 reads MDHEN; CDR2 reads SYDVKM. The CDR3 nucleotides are TGTGCCAGCAGTTTGCCGGGACAGGGTAACACCGGGGAGCTGTTTTTT. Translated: CASSLPGQGNTGELFF. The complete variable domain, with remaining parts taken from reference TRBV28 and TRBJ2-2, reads DVKVTQSSRYLVKRTGEKVFLECVQDMDHENMFWYRQDPGLGLRLIYFSYDVKMKEKGDIPEGYSVSREKKERFSLILESASTNQTSMYLCASSLPGQGNTGELFFGEGSRLTVL.

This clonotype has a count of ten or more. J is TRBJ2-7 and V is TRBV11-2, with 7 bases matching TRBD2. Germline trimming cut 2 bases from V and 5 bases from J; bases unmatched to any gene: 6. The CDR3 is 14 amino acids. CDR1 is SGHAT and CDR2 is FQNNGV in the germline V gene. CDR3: CASSLLIGRDEQYF. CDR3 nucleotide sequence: TGTGCCAGCAGCTTATTAATTGGGAGGGACGAGCAGTACTTC.

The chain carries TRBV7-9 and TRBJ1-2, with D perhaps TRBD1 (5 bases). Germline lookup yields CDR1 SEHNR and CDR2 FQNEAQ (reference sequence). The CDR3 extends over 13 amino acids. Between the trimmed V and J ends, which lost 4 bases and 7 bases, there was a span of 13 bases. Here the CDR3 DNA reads TGTGCCAGCAGCTCTACTCAGGGATCTGGCTACACCTTC. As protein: CASSSTQGSGYTF.

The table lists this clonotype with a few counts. CDR3 DNA sequence: TGTGCCAGCAGTTTGTGGTCGAGGCTAGCAGATTACCAAGAGACCCAGTACTTC. Residues: CASSLWSRLADYQETQYF. The V call is TRBV6-1, the J call TRBJ2-5; D is perhaps TRBD2 (5 bases). Trimming took off 5 bases at V and 0 bases at J, with 22 bases between the two ends. This CDR3 region has 18 residues. The germline V gene has CDR1 MNHNS and CDR2 SASEGT.

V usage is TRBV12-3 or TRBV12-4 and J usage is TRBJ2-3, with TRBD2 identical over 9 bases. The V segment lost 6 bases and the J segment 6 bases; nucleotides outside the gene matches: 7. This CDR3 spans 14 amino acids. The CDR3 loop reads CASSIAGVKDTQYF. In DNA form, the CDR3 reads TGTGCCAGCAGCATAGCGGGAGTAAAGGATACGCAGTATTTT.

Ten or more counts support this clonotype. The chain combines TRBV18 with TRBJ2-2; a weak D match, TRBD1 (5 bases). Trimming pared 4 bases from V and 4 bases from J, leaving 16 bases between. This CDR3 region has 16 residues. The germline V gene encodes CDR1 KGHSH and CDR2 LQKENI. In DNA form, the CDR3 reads TGTGCCAGCTCACGACTCGCAGGGTCAGTCACCGGGGAGCTGTTTTTT. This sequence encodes CASSRLAGSVTGELFF.

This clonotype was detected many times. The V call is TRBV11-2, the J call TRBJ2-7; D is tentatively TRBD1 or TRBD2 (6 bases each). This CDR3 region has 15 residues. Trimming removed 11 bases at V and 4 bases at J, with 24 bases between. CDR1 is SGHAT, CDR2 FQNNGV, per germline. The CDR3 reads CACTWGAEAGYEQYF. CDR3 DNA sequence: TGTGCCTGTACGTGGGGGGCGGAGGCCGGGTACGAGCAGTACTTC.

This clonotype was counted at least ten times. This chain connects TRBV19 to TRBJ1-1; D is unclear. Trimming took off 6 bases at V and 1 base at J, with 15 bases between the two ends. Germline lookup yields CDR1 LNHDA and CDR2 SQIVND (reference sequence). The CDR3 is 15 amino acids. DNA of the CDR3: TGTGCCAGTAGCAAAGAAGACCGGGGGAACACTGAAGCTTTCTTT. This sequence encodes CASSKEDRGNTEAFF. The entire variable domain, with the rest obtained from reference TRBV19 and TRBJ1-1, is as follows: DGGITQSPKYLFRKEGQNVTLSCEQNLNHDAMYWYRQDPGQGLRLIYYSQIVNDFQKGDIAEGYSVSREKKESFPLTVTSAQKNPTAFYLCASSKEDRGNTEAFFGQGTRLTVV.

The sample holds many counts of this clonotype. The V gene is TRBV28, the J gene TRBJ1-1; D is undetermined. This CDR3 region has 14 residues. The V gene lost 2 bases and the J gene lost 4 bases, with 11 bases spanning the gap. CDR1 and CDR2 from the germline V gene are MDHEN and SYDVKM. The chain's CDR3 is CASSLRSLATEAFF. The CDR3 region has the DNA TGTGCCAGCAGTTTAAGGTCATTGGCCACTGAAGCTTTCTTT.

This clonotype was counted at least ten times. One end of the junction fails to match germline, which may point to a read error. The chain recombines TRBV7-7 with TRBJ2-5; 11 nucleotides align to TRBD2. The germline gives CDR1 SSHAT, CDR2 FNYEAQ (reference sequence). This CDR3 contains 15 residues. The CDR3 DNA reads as TGTGCTAGCAGCTTATCCCTAGCGGGAGGAGAGACCCAGTACTTC. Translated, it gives CASSLSLAGGETQYF.

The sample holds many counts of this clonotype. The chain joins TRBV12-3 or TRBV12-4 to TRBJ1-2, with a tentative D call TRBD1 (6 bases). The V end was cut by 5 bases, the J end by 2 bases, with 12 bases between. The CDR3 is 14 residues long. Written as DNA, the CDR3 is TGTGCCAGCAGTGGGGACACTCCAAACTATGGCTACACCTTC. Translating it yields CASSGDTPNYGYTF.

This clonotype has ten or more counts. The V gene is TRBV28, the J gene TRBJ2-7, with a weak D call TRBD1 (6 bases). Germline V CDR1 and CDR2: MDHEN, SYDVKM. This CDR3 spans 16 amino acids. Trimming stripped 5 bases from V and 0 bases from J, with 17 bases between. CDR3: CASSHNDWTVSYEQYF. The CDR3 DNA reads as TGTGCCAGCAGTCATAACGACTGGACAGTCTCCTACGAGCAGTACTTC.

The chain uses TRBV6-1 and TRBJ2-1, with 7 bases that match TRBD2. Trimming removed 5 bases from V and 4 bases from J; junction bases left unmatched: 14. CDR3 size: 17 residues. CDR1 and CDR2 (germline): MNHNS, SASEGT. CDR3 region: CASSHPSGEGVYNEQFF. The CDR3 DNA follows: TGTGCCAGCAGTCACCCCAGCGGGGAAGGGGTGTACAATGAGCAGTTCTTC.

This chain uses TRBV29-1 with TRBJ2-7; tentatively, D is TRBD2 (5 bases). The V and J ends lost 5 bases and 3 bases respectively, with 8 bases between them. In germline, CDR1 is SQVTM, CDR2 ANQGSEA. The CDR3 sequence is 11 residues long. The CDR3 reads CSVFGDYEQYF. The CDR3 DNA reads TGCAGCGTTTTCGGGGACTACGAGCAGTACTTC.

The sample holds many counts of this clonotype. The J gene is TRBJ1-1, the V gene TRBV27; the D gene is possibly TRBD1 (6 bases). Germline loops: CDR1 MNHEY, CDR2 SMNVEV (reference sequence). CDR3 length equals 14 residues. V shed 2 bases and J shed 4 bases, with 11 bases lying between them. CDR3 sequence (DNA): TGTGCCAGCAGTTTACGGGGGCTGGGCACTGAAGCTTTCTTT. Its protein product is CASSLRGLGTEAFF.

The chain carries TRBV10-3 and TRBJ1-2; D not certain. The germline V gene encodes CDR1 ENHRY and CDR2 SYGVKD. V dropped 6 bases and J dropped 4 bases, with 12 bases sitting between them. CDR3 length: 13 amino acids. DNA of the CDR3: TGTGCCATCAGCGCCCCAGGCCTCTATGGCTACACCTTC. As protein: CAISAPGLYGYTF.

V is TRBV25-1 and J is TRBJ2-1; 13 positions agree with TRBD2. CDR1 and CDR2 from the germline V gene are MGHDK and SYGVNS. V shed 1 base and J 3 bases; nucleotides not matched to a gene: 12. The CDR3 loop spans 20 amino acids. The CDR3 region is CASSEWEWTSGSFRYNEQFF. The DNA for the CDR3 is TGTGCCAGCAGTGAATGGGAATGGACTAGCGGGAGTTTTCGCTACAATGAGCAGTTCTTC. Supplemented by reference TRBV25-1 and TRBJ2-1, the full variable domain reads EADIYQTPRYLVIGTGKKITLECSQTMGHDKMYWYQQDPGMELHLIHYSYGVNSTEKGDLSSESTVSRIRTEHFPLTLESARPSHTSQYLCASSEWEWTSGSFRYNEQFFGPGTRLTVL.